This TCR beta chain was sequenced for a study of cytomegalovirus exposure and HLA in healthy donors. Germline-derived CDR1 and CDR2 are LNHNV and YYDKDF (reference sequence). CDR3 size: 13 residues. Trimming took 3 bases from V and 11 from J; bases not matched to a gene: 9. Sequenced by immunoSEQ multiplex PCR; TCRdb stores in-frame clones only, minus some. The data contain about 130,000 clones, nearly 90% of them seen just once; the ten biggest clones take up around 3.1%. The genes are TRBV15 and TRBJ1-1; 7 bases agree with TRBD1. This receptor was obtained from a man aged 30 to 39 in good health and CMV-seronegative. Specimen: PBMCs. CDR3 in amino acids: CATSSGQALRAFF. The CDR3 DNA is TGTGCCACCAGCAGTGGACAGGCGCTGAGGGCTTTCTTT.